This T cell receptor beta chain came from a study of OX40 agonist ivuxolimab in advanced cancers. Germline-derived CDR1 and CDR2 are SGHVS and FQNEAQ. There are 14 residues in the CDR3. V lost 1 base and J 5 bases, leaving 9 bases between the germline ends. The protocol was immunoSEQ multiplex PCR, while the TCRdb copy is restricted to in-frame clones and leaves out a portion. Among 55,000 to 75,000 clones listed, 80% to 85% were seen once. The rearrangement joins TRBV7-8 to TRBJ1-5; D may be TRBD1 (6 bases). The origin of this receptor is an adult with an advanced solid tumor such as melanoma, head and neck, liver or kidney cancer. The sequencing here drew on CD4+ or CD8+ T cells sorted from blood, taken in a trial of the OX40 agonist ivuxolimab. CDR3 in amino acids: CASSLVGGDQPQHF. CDR3 coding DNA: TGTGCCAGCAGCTTAGTTGGGGGCGATCAGCCCCAGCATTTT.